Below, 6 T cell receptor beta chains from the same sample are listed, as sequenced in a study of CD8+ T cells in alopecia areata. As the sequencing template, cDNA was produced by extracting RNA and reverse transcribing it. The assay was immunoSEQ multiplex PCR, and TCRdb's table has in-frame clones only and misses some. The sample records around 140,000 clones, over 70% being singletons. The sample was CD8+ T cells sorted from blood, taken at week 0. The receptors originated from a human donor with alopecia areata.

As regards this clone: At the DNA level, this CDR3 is encoded by other sequences in the same sample as well. The V and J genes are TRBV27 and TRBJ1-5; D unclear. V was shortened by 1 base and J by 7 bases, with 11 bases between the two germline ends. CDR3 size: 14 residues. The germline gives CDR1 MNHEY, CDR2 SMNVEV (reference sequence). CDR3 nucleotides: TGTGCCAGCAGTTTATTGGGGTCTAACCAGCCCCAGCATTTT. It translates to CASSLLGSNQPQHF.

The chain links TRBV28 to TRBJ1-1; D is undetermined. This CDR3 has 14 amino acids. V was pared by 6 bases and J by 3 bases, with 14 bases between. CDR1 MDHEN and CDR2 SYDVKM come from the germline V gene. CDR3 amino acids: CASSFPGADTEAFF. CDR3 sequence (DNA): TGTGCCAGCAGCTTCCCGGGAGCAGACACTGAAGCTTTCTTT.

The CDR3 DNA is TGTGCCAGCAGCGGAGGGGAGATCCTGACTTTC. Translation: CASSGGEILTF. The rearrangement uses TRBV9 and TRBJ2-6; D is perhaps TRBD1 or TRBD2 (5 bases each). CDR1 is SGDLS and CDR2 is YYNGEE in the germline V gene. V dropped 3 bases and J dropped 14 bases, with 9 bases sitting between them. The CDR3 consists of 11 residues.

The J gene is TRBJ2-6, the V gene TRBV27; D is possibly TRBD2 (5 bases). The CDR3 is 19 residues long. Germline V gives CDR1 MNHEY, CDR2 SMNVEV (reference sequence). The germline V and J ends were trimmed by 1 base and 0 bases, with 16 bases remaining between them. CDR3 residues: CASSLLHREQVSGANVLTF. CDR3 coding DNA: TGTGCCAGCAGTTTATTGCATCGGGAACAAGTCTCTGGGGCCAACGTCCTGACTTTC. Full variable domain (missing parts from reference TRBV27 and TRBJ2-6): EAQVTQNPRYLITVTGKKLTVTCSQNMNHEYMSWYRQDPGLGLRQIYYSMNVEVTDKGDVPEGYKVSRKEKRNFPLILESPSPNQTSLYFCASSLLHREQVSGANVLTFGAGSRLTVL.

The chain is built from TRBV7-2 and TRBJ2-3; D ambiguous. Germline CDR1 and CDR2: SGHTA and FQGNSA. Trimming took off 1 base at V and 1 base at J, with 15 bases between the two ends. This CDR3 contains 17 residues. The CDR3 DNA sequence: TGTGCCAGCAGCTTAGAGGGTCTCGGACCGGGCACAGATACGCAGTATTTT. It yields the protein CASSLEGLGPGTDTQYF.

This chain connects TRBV30 to TRBJ2-7, with D possibly matching TRBD1 (5 bases). Trimming shortened V by 0 bases and J by 5 bases, and 11 bases separated the two germline ends. This CDR3 comprises 13 residues. Germline assignment: CDR1 GTSNPN and CDR2 SVGIG (reference sequence). The chain's CDR3 is CAWSVTDINEQYF. In DNA, the CDR3 is TGTGCCTGGAGTGTAACGGACATCAACGAGCAGTACTTC. Full variable domain (missing parts from reference TRBV30 and TRBJ2-7): SQTIHQWPATLVQPVGSPLSLECTVEGTSNPNLYWYRQAAGRGLQLLFYSVGIGQISSEVPQNLSASRPQDRQFILSSKKLLLSDSGFYLCAWSVTDINEQYFGPGTRLTVT.